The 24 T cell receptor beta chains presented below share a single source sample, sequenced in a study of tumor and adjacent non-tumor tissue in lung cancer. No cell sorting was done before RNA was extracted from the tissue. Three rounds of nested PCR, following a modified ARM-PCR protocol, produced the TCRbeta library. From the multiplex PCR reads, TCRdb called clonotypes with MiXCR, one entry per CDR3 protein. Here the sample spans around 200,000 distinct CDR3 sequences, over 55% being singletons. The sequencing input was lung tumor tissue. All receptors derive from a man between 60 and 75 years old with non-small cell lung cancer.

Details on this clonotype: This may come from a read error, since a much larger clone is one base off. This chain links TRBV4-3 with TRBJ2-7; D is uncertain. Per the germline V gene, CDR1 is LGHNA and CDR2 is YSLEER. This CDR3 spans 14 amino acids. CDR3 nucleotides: TGCGCCAGCAGCCAAGATGGAAGGAGCTACGATCAGTACTTC. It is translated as CASSQDGRSYDQYF.

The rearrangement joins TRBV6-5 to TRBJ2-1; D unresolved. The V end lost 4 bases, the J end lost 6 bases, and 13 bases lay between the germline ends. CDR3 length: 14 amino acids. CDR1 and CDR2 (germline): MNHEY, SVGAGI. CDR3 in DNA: TGTGCCAGCAGTTGGCTAGTGGCGTCCAATGAGCAGTTCTTC. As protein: CASSWLVASNEQFF.

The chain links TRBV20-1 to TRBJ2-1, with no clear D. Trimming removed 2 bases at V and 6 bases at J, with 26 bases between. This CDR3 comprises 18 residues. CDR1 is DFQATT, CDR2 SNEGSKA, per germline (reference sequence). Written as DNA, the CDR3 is TGCAGTGCTAGATCGGTGGAACCGGACCATCATGATCCCAATGAGCAGTTCTTC. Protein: CSARSVEPDHHDPNEQFF.

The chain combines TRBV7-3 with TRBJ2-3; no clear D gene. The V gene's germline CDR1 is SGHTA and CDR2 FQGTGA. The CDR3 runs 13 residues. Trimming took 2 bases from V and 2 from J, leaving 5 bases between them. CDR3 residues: CASSLRNTDTQYF. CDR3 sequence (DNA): TGTGCCAGCAGCTTACGTAACACAGATACGCAGTATTTT.

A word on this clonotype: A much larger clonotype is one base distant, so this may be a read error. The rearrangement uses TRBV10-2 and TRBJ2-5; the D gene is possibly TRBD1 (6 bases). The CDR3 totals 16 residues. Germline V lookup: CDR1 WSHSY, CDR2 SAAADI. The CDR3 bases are TGCGCCAGCAGCCCAACCCTACAGGGATTGGGCGAGACCCAGTGCTTC. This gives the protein CASSPTLQGLGETQCF.

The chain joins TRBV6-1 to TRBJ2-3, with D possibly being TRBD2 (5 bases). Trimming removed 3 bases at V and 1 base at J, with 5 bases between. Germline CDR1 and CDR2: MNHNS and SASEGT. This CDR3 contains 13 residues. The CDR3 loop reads CASSEEGTDTQYF. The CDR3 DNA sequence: TGTGCCAGCAGTGAGGAGGGCACAGATACGCAGTATTTT.

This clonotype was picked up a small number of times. The CDR3 loop is CSARRLGHNEQFF. The CDR3 region has the DNA TGCAGTGCTAGAAGACTGGGGCACAATGAGCAGTTCTTC. This chain links TRBV20-1 with TRBJ2-1; TRBD1 might be the D (5 bases). Germline V lookup: CDR1 DFQATT, CDR2 SNEGSKA (reference sequence). V lost 2 bases to trimming and J lost 5 bases, with 10 bases between them. The CDR3 totals 13 residues.

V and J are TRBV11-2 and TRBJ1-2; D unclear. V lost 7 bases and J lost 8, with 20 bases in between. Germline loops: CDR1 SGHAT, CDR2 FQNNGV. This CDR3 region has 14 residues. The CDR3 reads CASNTRQRIGGYTF. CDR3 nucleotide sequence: TGTGCCAGCAACACCCGTCAGAGAATAGGCGGCTACACCTTC.

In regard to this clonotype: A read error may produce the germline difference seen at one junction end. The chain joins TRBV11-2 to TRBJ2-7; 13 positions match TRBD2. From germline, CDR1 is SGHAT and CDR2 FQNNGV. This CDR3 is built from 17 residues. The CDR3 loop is CASSSVGLAGWGYGQLF. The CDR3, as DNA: TGTGCCAGCAGCTCCGTGGGACTAGCGGGGTGGGGCTACGGGCAGTTGTTC.

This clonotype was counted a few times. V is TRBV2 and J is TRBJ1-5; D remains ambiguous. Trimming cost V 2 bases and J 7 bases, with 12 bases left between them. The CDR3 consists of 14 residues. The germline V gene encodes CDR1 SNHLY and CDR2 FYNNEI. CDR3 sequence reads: CASSETGPFQPQHF. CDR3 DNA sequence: TGTGCCAGCAGTGAAACGGGCCCATTCCAGCCCCAGCATTTT.

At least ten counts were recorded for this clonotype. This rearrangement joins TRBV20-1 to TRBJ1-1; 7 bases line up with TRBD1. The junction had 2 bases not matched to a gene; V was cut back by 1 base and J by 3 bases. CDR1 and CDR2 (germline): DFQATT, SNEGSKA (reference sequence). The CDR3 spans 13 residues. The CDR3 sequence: CSARGRGYTEAFF. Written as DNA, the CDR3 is TGCAGTGCTAGAGGCAGGGGGTACACTGAAGCTTTCTTT.

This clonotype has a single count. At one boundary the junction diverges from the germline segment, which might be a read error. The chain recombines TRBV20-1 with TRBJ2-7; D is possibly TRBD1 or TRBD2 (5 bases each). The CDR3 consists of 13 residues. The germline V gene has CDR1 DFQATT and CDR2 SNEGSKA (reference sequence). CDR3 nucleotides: TGCAGTGCCAACCGGGGCACAACCTACGAGGAGTACTTC. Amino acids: CSANRGTTYEEYF.

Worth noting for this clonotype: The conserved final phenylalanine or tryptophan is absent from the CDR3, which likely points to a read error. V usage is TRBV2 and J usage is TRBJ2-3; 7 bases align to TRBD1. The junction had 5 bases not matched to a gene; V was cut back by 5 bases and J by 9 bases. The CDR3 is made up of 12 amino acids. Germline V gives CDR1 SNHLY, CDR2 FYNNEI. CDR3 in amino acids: CASSLGQQTQYL. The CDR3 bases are TGTGCCAGCAGTTTGGGACAGCAAACGCAGTATTTA.

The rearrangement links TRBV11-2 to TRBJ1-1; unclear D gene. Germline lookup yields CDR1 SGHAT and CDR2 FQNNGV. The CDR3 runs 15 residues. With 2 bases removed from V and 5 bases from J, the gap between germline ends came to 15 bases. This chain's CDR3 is CASSLPGIGNTEAFF. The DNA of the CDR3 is TGTGCCAGCAGCTTACCCGGGATAGGGAATACTGAAGCTTTCTTT.

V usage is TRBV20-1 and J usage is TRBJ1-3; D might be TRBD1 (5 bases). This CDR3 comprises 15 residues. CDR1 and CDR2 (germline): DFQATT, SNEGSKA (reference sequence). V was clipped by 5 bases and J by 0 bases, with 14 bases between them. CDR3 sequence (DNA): TGCAGTGCTGGAGTGGGGGAAAACTCTGGAAACACCATATATTTT. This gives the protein CSAGVGENSGNTIYF.

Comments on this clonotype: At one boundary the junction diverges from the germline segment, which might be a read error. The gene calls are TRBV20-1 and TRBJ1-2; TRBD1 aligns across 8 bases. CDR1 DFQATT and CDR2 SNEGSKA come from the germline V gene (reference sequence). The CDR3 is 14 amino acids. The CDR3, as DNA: TGCAGTACTCCCATCAGGGGGCCGAAAGGAGGCTACGCCTTC. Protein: CSTPIRGPKGGYAF.

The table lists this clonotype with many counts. CDR3 loop: CASSQDTGRQPQHF. The DNA of the CDR3 is TGTGCCAGCAGCCAAGATACAGGGAGGCAGCCCCAGCATTTT. The chain has TRBV4-2 and TRBJ1-5, with a weak D call TRBD1 (6 bases). Deletions cut 0 bases from V and 7 bases from J, with 10 bases between. The CDR3 is 14 residues long. From germline, CDR1 is LGHNA and CDR2 YNFKEQ.

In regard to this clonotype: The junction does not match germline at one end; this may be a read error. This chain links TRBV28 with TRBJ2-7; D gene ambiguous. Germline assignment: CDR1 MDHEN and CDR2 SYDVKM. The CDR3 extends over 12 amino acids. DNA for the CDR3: TGTGCTAGCCATAAAGCCGCCTACGTGCAGTACTTC. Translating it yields CASHKAAYVQYF.

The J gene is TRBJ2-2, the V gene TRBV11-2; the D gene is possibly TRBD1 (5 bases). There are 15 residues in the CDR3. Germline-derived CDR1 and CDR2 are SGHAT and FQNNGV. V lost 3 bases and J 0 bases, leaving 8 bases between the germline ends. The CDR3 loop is CASSFTGANTGELFF. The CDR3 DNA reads TGTGCCAGCAGCTTCACAGGAGCGAACACCGGGGAGCTGTTTTTT.

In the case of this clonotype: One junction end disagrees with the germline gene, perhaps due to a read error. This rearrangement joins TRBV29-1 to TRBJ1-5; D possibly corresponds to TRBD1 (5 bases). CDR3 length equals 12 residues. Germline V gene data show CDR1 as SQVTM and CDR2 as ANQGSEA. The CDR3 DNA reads TGCATCGTTGGGGCCAGAGATCAGCACCAGCATTTT. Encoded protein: CIVGARDQHQHF.

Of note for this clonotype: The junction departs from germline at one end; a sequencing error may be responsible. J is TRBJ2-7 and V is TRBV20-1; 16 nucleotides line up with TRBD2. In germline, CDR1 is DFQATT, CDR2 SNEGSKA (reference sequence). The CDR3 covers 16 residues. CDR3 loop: CSANPGTSGRVYELYF. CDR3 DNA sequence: TGCAGTGCTAATCCCGGGACTAGCGGGAGGGTTTACGAGCTGTACTTC.

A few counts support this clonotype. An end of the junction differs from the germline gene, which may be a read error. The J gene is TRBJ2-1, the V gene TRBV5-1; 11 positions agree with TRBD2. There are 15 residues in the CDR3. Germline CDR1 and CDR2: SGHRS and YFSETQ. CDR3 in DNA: TGTGCCAGCAGCTTAGTTACTAGCGGGAGTGGTGAGCAGTTCTTC. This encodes CASSLVTSGSGEQFF.

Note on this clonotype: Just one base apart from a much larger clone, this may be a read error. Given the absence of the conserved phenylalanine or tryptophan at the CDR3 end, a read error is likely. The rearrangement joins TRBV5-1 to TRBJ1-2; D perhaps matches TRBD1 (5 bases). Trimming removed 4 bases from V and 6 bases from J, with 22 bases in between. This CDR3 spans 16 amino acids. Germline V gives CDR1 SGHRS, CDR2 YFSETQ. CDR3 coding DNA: TGCGCCAGCAGCCCCACCCGCGGGGCCCTAGTCGATGGCTACACCATC. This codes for CASSPTRGALVDGYTI.

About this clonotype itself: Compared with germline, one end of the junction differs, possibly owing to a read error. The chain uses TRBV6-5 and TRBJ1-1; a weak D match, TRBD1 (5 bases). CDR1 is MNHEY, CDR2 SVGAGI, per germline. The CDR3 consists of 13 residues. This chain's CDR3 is CASSWWGNTEVFF. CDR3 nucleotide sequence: TGTGCCAGCAGCTGGTGGGGGAACACTGAAGTTTTCTTT.